This is a list of T cell receptor beta chains from one sample in a study of breast tumors, draining lymph nodes, adjacent tissues. TCRdb ran MiXCR on the multiplex PCR reads and lists one entry per CDR3 protein. The sample lists 100,000 to 150,000 distinct CDR3 sequences, just under 20% occurring once. Material: axillary lymph node tissue. Every receptor here comes from a female donor with breast cancer. Some clones in this sample may be carry-over from other donors' samples. Both conserved end residues are part of each CDR3. Fields, in order: clone size, V gene, J gene, D gene, CDR3 DNA, CDR3 protein. D genes are given only for firm matches. Expanded clones get a size class; other rows say once, few or many, or leave the size out.

many,TRBV12-3/TRBV12-4,TRBJ2-5,NA,TGTGCCAGCAGTTTGGGCCAGTTAGAGACCCAGTACTTC,CASSLGQLETQYF
few,TRBV12-3/TRBV12-4,TRBJ2-1,TRBD2,TGTGCCAGCAGTTTCACTAGCGGGAGTCGGAATGAGCAGTTCTTC,CASSFTSGSRNEQFF
many,TRBV19,TRBJ2-1,NA,TGTGCCAGTAGTATAGTTCAGGGGAGAGGATCCTACAATGAGCAGTTCTTC,CASSIVQGRGSYNEQFF
many,TRBV24-1,TRBJ2-2,TRBD1,TGTGCCACCGGGACAGACGACTACGGGGAGCTGTTTTTT,CATGTDDYGELFF
many,TRBV6-1,TRBJ2-7,TRBD2,TGTGCCAGCAGTGTAGTTAAGCGGGAGGGATCCGAGCAGTACTTC,CASSVVKREGSEQYF
many,TRBV24-1,TRBJ1-4,NA,TGTGCCACCAGTGACCCGAGATCGACACCAGAAAAACTGTTTTTT,CATSDPRSTPEKLFF
many,TRBV7-6,TRBJ2-2,TRBD2,TGTGCCAGCAGCTGGCCGGGAGGCAGCGCGAACACCGGGGAGCTGTTTTTT,CASSWPGGSANTGELFF
many,TRBV20-1,TRBJ1-4,NA,TGCAGTGCTAGGGGGACACCGAATGAAAAACTGTTTTTT,CSARGTPNEKLFF
many,TRBV6-5,TRBJ2-1,TRBD2,TGTGCCAGCGGGTTACTCCCTAGCGGGAGAAATGAGCAGTTCTTC,CASGLLPSGRNEQFF
many,TRBV12-5,TRBJ2-3,NA,TGTGCTAGTGGTTTGGGGGGCAAGGGGGATACGCAGTATTTT,CASGLGGKGDTQYF
NA,TRBV6-6,TRBJ2-1,TRBD2,TGTGCCAGCAGCTCCTCTAGCGGGGGCCGCTACAATGAGCAGTTCTTC,CASSSSSGGRYNEQFF
many,TRBV9,TRBJ2-3,NA,TGTGCCAGCAGCGTAGATTGGTTAGCCGGGAATACGCAGTATTTT,CASSVDWLAGNTQYF
many,TRBV4-1,TRBJ1-2,TRBD1,TGCGCCAGCAGCCGAACCGGGACAGGGGGCACCCACACCTTC,CASSRTGTGGTHTF
many,TRBV9,TRBJ2-7,NA,TGTGCCAGCAGCACAGGGGAGGGGTACGAGCAGTACTTC,CASSTGEGYEQYF
many,TRBV29-1,TRBJ2-3,TRBD1,TGCAGCGTCACCTCTCCGGGACAGGGGGTACCAGATACGCAGTATTTT,CSVTSPGQGVPDTQYF
NA,TRBV6-6,TRBJ2-5,NA,TGTGCCAGCAGCCCCCCCGGGGCTTTGGAGACCCAGTACTTC,CASSPPGALETQYF
NA,TRBV7-8,TRBJ2-5,TRBD2,TGTGCCAGCAGCTTAGATGGCGGGGGGATGGAGACCCAGTACTTC,CASSLDGGGMETQYF
many,TRBV2,TRBJ1-5,TRBD1,TGTGCCAGCAGAGGGACAGGGCTGGAGCAGCCCCAGCATTTT,CASRGTGLEQPQHF
NA,TRBV10-1,TRBJ2-7,TRBD2,TGCGCCAGCAGTGGCCGACTAGCGGGAGTTAGCGAGCAGTACTTC,CASSGRLAGVSEQYF
many,TRBV19,TRBJ2-3,NA,TGTGCCAGTAGTATAGCTAGCGTAGGCACAGATACGCAGTATTTT,CASSIASVGTDTQYF
many,TRBV7-6,TRBJ1-3,TRBD1,TGTGCCAGCAGCTATACAGGGGGAGGAAACACCATATATTTT,CASSYTGGGNTIYF
many,TRBV18,TRBJ2-3,NA,TGTGCCAGCTCACCACAGGGGGAGGCGCAGTATTTT,CASSPQGEAQYF
many,TRBV7-8,TRBJ2-5,NA,TGTGCCAGCAGCTCTGGACGACAAGAAGAGACCCAGTACTTC,CASSSGRQEETQYF
many,TRBV5-6,TRBJ1-2,NA,TGTGCCAGCAGTTTGCCCTTTCAGGGGCCCGCTGGTGGCTACACCTTC,CASSLPFQGPAGGYTF
many,TRBV7-9,TRBJ2-2,TRBD1,TGTGCCAGCAGCTTACCCAGTGGTATCCTGGACAGGGAGAGGACCGGGGAGCTGTTTTTT,CASSLPSGILDRERTGELFF
many,TRBV18,TRBJ2-5,TRBD2,TGTGCCAGCTCACCATCAGGACTAGCGGGAGAGACCCAGTACTTC,CASSPSGLAGETQYF